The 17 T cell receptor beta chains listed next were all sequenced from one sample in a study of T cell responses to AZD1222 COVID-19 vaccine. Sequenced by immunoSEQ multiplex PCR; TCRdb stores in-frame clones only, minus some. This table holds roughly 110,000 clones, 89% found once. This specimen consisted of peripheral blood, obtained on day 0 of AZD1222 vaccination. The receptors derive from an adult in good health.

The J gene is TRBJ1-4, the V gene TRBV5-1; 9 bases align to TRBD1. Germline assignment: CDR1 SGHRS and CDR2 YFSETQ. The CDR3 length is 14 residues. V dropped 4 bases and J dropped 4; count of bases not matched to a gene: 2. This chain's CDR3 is CASSRTGDNEKLFF. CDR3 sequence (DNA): TGCGCCAGCAGCAGGACAGGGGATAATGAAAAACTGTTTTTT.

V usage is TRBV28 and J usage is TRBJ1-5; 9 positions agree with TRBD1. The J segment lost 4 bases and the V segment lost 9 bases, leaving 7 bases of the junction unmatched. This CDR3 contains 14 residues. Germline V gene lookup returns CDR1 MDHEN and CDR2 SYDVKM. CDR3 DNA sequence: TGTGCCAGTAGGGGACAGGGACCAAATCAGCCCCAGCATTTT. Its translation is CASRGQGPNQPQHF.

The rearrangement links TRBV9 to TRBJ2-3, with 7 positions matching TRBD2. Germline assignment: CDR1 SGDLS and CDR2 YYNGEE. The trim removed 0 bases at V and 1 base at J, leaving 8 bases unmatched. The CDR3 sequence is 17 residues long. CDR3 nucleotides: TGTGCCAGCAGCGTAGGGGGAGGGAGAGGTGGCACAGATACGCAGTATTTT. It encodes CASSVGGGRGGTDTQYF.

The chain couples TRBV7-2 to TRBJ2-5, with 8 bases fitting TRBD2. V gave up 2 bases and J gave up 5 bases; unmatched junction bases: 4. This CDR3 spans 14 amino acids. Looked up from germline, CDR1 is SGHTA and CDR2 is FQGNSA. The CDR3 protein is CASSLFPGGETQYF. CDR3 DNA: TGTGCCAGCAGCTTATTCCCGGGAGGGGAGACCCAGTACTTC.

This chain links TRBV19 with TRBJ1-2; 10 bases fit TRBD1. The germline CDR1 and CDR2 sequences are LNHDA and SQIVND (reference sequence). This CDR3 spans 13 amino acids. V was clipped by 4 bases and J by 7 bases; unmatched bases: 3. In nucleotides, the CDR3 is TGTGCCAGTAGTAACCGGGACAGGGGTGGCTACACCTTC. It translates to CASSNRDRGGYTF.

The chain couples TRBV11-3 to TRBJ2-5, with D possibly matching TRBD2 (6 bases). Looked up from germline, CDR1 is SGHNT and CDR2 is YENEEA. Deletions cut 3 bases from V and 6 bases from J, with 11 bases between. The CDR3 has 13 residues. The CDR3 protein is CASSFRELKTQYF. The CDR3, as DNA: TGTGCCAGCAGCTTTCGGGAGTTGAAGACCCAGTACTTC.

CDR3 nucleotide sequence: TGTGCCAGCAGCCCTGGGACTAGCGGGAGAGGGCATGAGCAGTTCTTC. This sequence encodes CASSPGTSGRGHEQFF. The V and J genes are TRBV7-3 and TRBJ2-1; 14 nucleotides align to TRBD2. This CDR3 spans 16 amino acids. V lost 5 bases to trimming and J lost 8 bases; unmatched junction nucleotides: 8. The germline V gene has CDR1 SGHTA and CDR2 FQGTGA.

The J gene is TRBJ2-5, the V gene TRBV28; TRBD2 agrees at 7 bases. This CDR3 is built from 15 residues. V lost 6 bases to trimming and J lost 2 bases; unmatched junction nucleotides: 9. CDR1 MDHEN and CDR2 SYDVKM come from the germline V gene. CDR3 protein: CASRPPSGVQETQYF. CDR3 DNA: TGTGCCAGCAGACCCCCTAGCGGCGTACAAGAGACCCAGTACTTC.

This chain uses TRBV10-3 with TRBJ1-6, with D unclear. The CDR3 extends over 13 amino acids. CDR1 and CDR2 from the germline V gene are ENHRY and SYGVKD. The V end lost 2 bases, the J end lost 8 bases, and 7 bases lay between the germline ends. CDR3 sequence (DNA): TGTGCCATCAGTGAGGGAAATTATTCACCCCTCCACTTT. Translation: CAISEGNYSPLHF.

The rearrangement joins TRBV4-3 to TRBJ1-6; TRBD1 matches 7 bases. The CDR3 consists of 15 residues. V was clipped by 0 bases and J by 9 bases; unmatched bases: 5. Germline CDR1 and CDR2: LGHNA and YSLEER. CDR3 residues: CASSQEAGGSSPLHF. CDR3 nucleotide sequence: TGCGCCAGCAGCCAAGAGGCAGGGGGGAGTTCACCCCTCCACTTT.

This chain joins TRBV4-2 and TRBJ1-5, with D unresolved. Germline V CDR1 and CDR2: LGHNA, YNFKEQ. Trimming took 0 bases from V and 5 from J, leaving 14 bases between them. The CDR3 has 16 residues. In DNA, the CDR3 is TGTGCCAGCAGCCAAGATATAGCCGCCGGATATCAGCCCCAGCATTTT. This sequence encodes CASSQDIAAGYQPQHF.

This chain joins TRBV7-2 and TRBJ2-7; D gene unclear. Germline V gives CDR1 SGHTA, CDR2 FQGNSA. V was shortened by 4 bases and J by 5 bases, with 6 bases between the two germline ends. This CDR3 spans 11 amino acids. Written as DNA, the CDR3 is TGTGCCAGCAGCTCTACCGACGAGCAGTACTTC. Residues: CASSSTDEQYF.

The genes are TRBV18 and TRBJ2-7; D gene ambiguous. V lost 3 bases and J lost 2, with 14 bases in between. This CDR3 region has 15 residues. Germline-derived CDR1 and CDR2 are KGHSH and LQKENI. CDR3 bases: TGTGCCAGCTCACCCTTTGGTCAGGCAACCTACGAGCAGTACTTC. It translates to CASSPFGQATYEQYF.

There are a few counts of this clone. The CDR3 DNA reads as TGTGCCAGCAGTTACTTGGCCAATAATTCACCCCTCCACTTT. Residues: CASSYLANNSPLHF. The chain couples TRBV6-5 to TRBJ1-6, with unresolved D. Germline CDR1 reads MNHEY; CDR2 reads SVGAGI. Trimming cost V 1 base and J 5 bases, with 6 bases left between them. This CDR3 is built from 14 residues.

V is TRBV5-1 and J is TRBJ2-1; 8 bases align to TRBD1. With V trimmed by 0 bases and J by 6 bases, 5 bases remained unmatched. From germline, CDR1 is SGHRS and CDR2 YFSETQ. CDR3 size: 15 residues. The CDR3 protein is CASSLEGQDFNEQFF. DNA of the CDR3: TGCGCCAGCAGCTTGGAGGGACAGGATTTCAATGAGCAGTTCTTC.

CDR3 DNA: TGTGCCAGCAGCTATAATACAGGGTCGGGGCAGCCCCAGCATTTT. It translates to CASSYNTGSGQPQHF. The genes are TRBV7-6 and TRBJ1-5; tentative D call: TRBD1 (6 bases). The V and J ends lost 4 bases and 7 bases respectively, with 17 bases between them. The CDR3 is made up of 15 amino acids. Per germline, CDR1 SGHVS and CDR2 FNYEAQ.

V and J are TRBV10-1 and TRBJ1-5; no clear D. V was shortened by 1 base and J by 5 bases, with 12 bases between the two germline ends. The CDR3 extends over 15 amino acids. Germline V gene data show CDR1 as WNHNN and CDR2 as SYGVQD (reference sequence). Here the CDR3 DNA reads TGCGCCAGCAGTGAGTTTGGCTCTGACGATCAGCCCCAGCATTTT. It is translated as CASSEFGSDDQPQHF.